The 20 T cell receptor beta chains in this list originate from one sample, sequenced in a study of read filtering for tumor transcriptome and immune sequencing (TCRdb year 2020). The reads were generated on an Illumina HiSeq 4000. Starting from roughly 370 ng RNA, TCR libraries were constructed with the Immunoverse kit using molecular barcoded adaptors that cover the alpha/delta and beta/gamma chains. The public sequencing data were trimmed at Q25 with fastp and processed into clonotypes with MiXCR by TCRdb, which kept only in-frame beta chains. Each CDR3 protein gets just one entry, which takes the most common genes and DNA from the rows behind it. The sample has fewer than 50,000 distinct CDR3 sequences on record, roughly 13% of them singletons. Around 26% of the sample goes to the ten largest clones. Sequencing input: a population of CD138-negative cells sorted from bone marrow. What this sample's cell subset or site label stands for: bone marrow mononuclear cells depleted of CD138+ plasma/myeloma cells by negative magnetic selection. All receptors derive from a donor at least 40 years old with multiple myeloma.

This clonotype occurred many times. The chain employs TRBV5-1 and TRBJ1-5, with TRBD1 matching over 8 bases. Per germline, CDR1 SGHRS and CDR2 YFSETQ. The CDR3 totals 15 residues. The V and J ends lost 4 bases and 4 bases, in that order; junction bases with no gene match: 7. The CDR3 region has the DNA TGCGCCAGCAGCCTGACAGGGGACTCAAATCAGCCCCAGCATTTT. It yields the protein CASSLTGDSNQPQHF.

This clonotype was counted many times. V gene TRBV24-1 combines with J gene TRBJ2-1; 11 bases line up with TRBD1. The CDR3 spans 14 residues. J gave up 4 bases and V 9 bases, and 4 bases lay outside the gene matches. Per the germline V gene, CDR1 is KGHDR and CDR2 is SFDVKD. In DNA form, the CDR3 reads TGTGCCACCGGGACAGGGGGTTTTTACAATGAGCAGTTCTTC. Its translation: CATGTGGFYNEQFF.

This clonotype was detected ten times or more. This chain links TRBV29-1 with TRBJ2-1, with 8 bases fitting TRBD2. The CDR3 is made up of 12 amino acids. CDR1 and CDR2 from the germline V gene are SQVTM and ANQGSEA. The V gene end was trimmed by 7 bases and the J gene end by 10 bases; junction bases not matched to a gene: 9. The CDR3 reads CSASLAGNEQFF. CDR3 nucleotide sequence: TGCAGCGCTTCTTTAGCGGGAAACGAGCAGTTCTTC.

This clonotype was recorded many times. The rearrangement uses TRBV20-1 and TRBJ2-1; 14 bases agree with TRBD2. The V gene's germline CDR1 is DFQATT and CDR2 SNEGSKA (reference sequence). Unmatched junction bases numbered 3, after V lost 2 bases and J lost 6 bases. This CDR3 is built from 15 residues. CDR3 coding DNA: TGCAGTGCTAGATCCGGACTAGCGGGAGGCAATGAGCAGTTCTTC. Translation gives CSARSGLAGGNEQFF.

This clonotype was counted many times. V gene TRBV10-3 combines with J gene TRBJ2-7; no definite D call. Germline CDR1 is ENHRY and CDR2 is SYGVKD. The CDR3 sequence is 12 residues long. Trimming stripped 3 bases from V and 3 bases from J, with 6 bases between. The CDR3 region is CAISDHDYEQYF. The CDR3, as DNA: TGTGCCATCAGTGATCATGACTACGAGCAGTACTTC.

By share, this clonotype counts as medium-sized. This chain links TRBV10-3 with TRBJ1-2; D unclear. The germline V gene has CDR1 ENHRY and CDR2 SYGVKD. V gave up 4 bases and J gave up 2 bases, with 8 bases separating them. This CDR3 is built from 13 residues. CDR3 amino acids: CAISGRGNYGYTF. CDR3 DNA: TGTGCCATCAGTGGGCGGGGAAACTATGGCTACACCTTC.

A few counts support this clonotype. A much larger clonotype is one base distant, so this may be a read error. The chain recombines TRBV11-2 with TRBJ2-3; 8 positions match TRBD2. Germline trimming cut 5 bases from V and 8 bases from J; bases unmatched to any gene: 9. This CDR3 is 14 amino acids long. Germline V CDR1 and CDR2: SGHAT, FQNNGV. The CDR3 DNA reads TGTGCCAGCAGCGCATCGGGAGGGCCGGGTACGCAGTATTTT. It codes for CASSASGGPGTQYF.

This clonotype was seen many times. The rearrangement joins TRBV20-1 to TRBJ2-3, with 9 bases identical to TRBD1. This CDR3 is 15 amino acids long. V lost 7 bases to trimming and J lost 5 bases; unmatched junction nucleotides: 13. Germline CDR1 and CDR2: DFQATT and SNEGSKA (reference sequence). This chain's CDR3 is CSDGTGIDRGDTQYF. The CDR3 nucleotides are TGCAGTGATGGGACAGGGATCGATAGGGGAGATACGCAGTATTTT.

This clonotype was picked up many times. This rearrangement joins TRBV28 to TRBJ1-5; D may be TRBD1 (5 bases). Germline CDR1 MDHEN, CDR2 SYDVKM. V dropped 7 bases and J dropped 4 bases, with 14 bases sitting between them. This CDR3 comprises 14 residues. Written as DNA, the CDR3 is TGTGCCAGCACCGAATACAGGCCGAATCAGCCCCAGCATTTT. It is translated as CASTEYRPNQPQHF.

This clonotype was seen many times. The chain links TRBV6-6 to TRBJ2-7; D may correspond to TRBD1 or TRBD2 (5 bases each). Germline CDR1 MNHNY, CDR2 SVGAGI (reference sequence). V was clipped by 5 bases and J by 2 bases, with 16 bases between them. This CDR3 is built from 15 residues. The CDR3 bases are TGTGCCAGCAGTATTTCCGGGGCAAGGGCCTACGAGCAGTACTTC. Its protein product is CASSISGARAYEQYF.

This clonotype was recorded at least ten times. The chain has TRBV20-1 and TRBJ1-2; D is uncertain. V shed 0 bases and J shed 4 bases, with 9 bases lying between them. Germline CDR1 and CDR2: DFQATT and SNEGSKA (reference sequence). This CDR3 spans 13 amino acids. DNA of the CDR3: TGCAGTGCTAGAGAGGGAGCGGGCTATGGCTACACCTTC. Protein sequence: CSAREGAGYGYTF.

A remark on this clonotype: Given a far larger clone just one base away, this is likely a sequencing read error. This chain connects TRBV4-3 to TRBJ2-1, with D possibly TRBD1 on 6 matching bases. CDR3 length: 15 residues. With 0 bases removed from V and 10 bases from J, the gap between germline ends came to 16 bases. The germline V gene has CDR1 LGHNA and CDR2 YSLEER. The CDR3 protein is CASSQDRDTSDEQFF. The CDR3 DNA is TGCGCCAGCAGCCAAGACCGGGACACTAGTGACGAGCAGTTCTTC.

There are a few counts of this clonotype. A much larger clone sits a single nucleotide away, making a read error possible. The conserved phenylalanine or tryptophan is not found at the CDR3 terminus, so this likely reflects a read error. The V and J genes are TRBV6-1 and TRBJ2-3, with D perhaps TRBD1 or TRBD2 (6 bases each). Germline CDR1 reads MNHNS; CDR2 reads SASEGT. V was trimmed by 3 bases and J by 3 bases, leaving 16 bases between them. CDR3 length equals 16 residues. The CDR3 is CASSDWGAIFTDTQYS. Written as DNA, the CDR3 is TGTGCCAGCAGTGATTGGGGGGCTATTTTTACAGATACGCAGTATTCT.

This clonotype occurred many times. J is TRBJ2-1 and V is TRBV20-1; TRBD2 agrees at 13 bases. The CDR3 covers 17 residues. Germline V gene lookup returns CDR1 DFQATT and CDR2 SNEGSKA (reference sequence). V lost 5 bases to trimming and J lost 5 bases; unmatched junction nucleotides: 12. The CDR3 DNA follows: TGCAGTGCTTTCTGGACTAGCGGGAGAGTTGGCCACAATGAGCAGTTCTTC. Its protein is CSAFWTSGRVGHNEQFF.

This clonotype was seen at least ten times. The chain combines TRBV24-1 with TRBJ2-3, with D perhaps given as TRBD1 or TRBD2 (6 bases each). Germline assignment: CDR1 KGHDR and CDR2 SFDVKD. CDR3 size: 15 residues. V was clipped by 11 bases and J by 2 bases, with 19 bases between them. The CDR3 sequence: CAKLRGTRPTDTQYF. The CDR3 DNA is TGTGCCAAGCTACGGGGGACACGACCCACAGATACGCAGTATTTT.

This clonotype was seen repeatedly, ten times or more. J is TRBJ1-1 and V is TRBV10-3, with TRBD1 matching over 9 bases. Germline lookup yields CDR1 ENHRY and CDR2 SYGVKD. Unmatched junction bases numbered 7, after V lost 10 bases and J lost 7 bases. The CDR3 extends over 12 amino acids. The CDR3 sequence is CATTDRGIEAFF. The CDR3 DNA reads TGTGCCACCACGGACAGGGGCATTGAAGCTTTCTTT.

This clonotype was observed a few times. At one end the junction does not follow the germline gene, possibly because of a read error. V and J are TRBV10-3 and TRBJ2-1; 10 nucleotides match TRBD2. The CDR3 covers 15 residues. Germline V gene lookup returns CDR1 ENHRY and CDR2 SYGVKD. In DNA, the CDR3 is TGTGCCATCAGCCGGACTAGCGGATCCCACAATGAGCAATTCTTC. Translated: CAISRTSGSHNEQFF.

In regard to this clonotype: A single base separates this from a much larger clone, so it may be a read error. The gene calls are TRBV15 and TRBJ1-3; D remains ambiguous. The CDR3 spans 14 residues. Germline V gene sequence: CDR1 LNHNV, CDR2 YYDKDF (reference sequence). Here the CDR3 reads CATSRDGSGNTIDF. The CDR3 coding sequence is TGTGCCACCAGCAGAGATGGCTCTGGAAACACCATAGATTTT.

This clonotype came up many times. The V call is TRBV5-1, the J call TRBJ2-5; D ambiguous. The V gene lost 4 bases and the J gene lost 4 bases, with 14 bases spanning the gap. Germline V gene lookup returns CDR1 SGHRS and CDR2 YFSETQ. This CDR3 has 14 amino acids. The CDR3 nucleotides read TGCGCCAGCAGCGATCCCTCCGGCCCAGAGACCCAGTACTTC. Protein sequence: CASSDPSGPETQYF.

Note on this clonotype: This sequence may be a read error, since a much larger clone differs from it by one base. The chain links TRBV3-1 to TRBJ2-3; 7 bases are shared with TRBD1. Germline CDR1 LGHDT, CDR2 YNNKEL (reference sequence). The CDR3 loop spans 13 amino acids. V lost 4 bases, J lost 5 bases, and 3 bases stayed unmatched. The CDR3 sequence: CASSRTGKDTQYF. The CDR3 DNA sequence: TGTGCCAGCAGCCGGACAGGTAAAGATACGCAGTATTTT.